Here is one T cell receptor (beta chain) with its context. Antigen unknown. The PCR used 60 Vbeta and 13 Jbeta primers. Generated by immunoSEQ multiplex PCR, the TCRdb table keeps only in-frame clones and is missing some. The sample has under 90,000 clones; the top ten hold roughly 8%. The data derive from a study of cytomegalovirus exposure and HLA in healthy donors. Study-wide findings and caveats: Investigators reported 150 to 200 TCR beta chains as tied to cytomegalovirus. Later analysis demonstrated an association between a missense DCLRE1C variant and TCR beta V- and J-gene trimming. Being productive about 87% or about 30% of the time was typical of most TCR beta V segments in an earlier analysis.

V trimming: 3 bases; J trimming: 5 bases; junction bases outside the gene matches: 6. The CDR3 has 16 residues. The germline CDR1 and CDR2 sequences are KGHSH and LQKENI. The chain uses TRBV18 and TRBJ2-2; 10 bases align to TRBD2. This receptor was obtained from a female donor in good health and CMV-seropositive. The specimen was PBMCs. The CDR3 loop reads CASSPLAGGRTGELFF. CDR3 coding DNA: TGTGCCAGCTCACCGTTAGCGGGAGGAAGGACCGGGGAGCTGTTTTTT.